The T cell receptor (beta chain) described here comes from a study of blood T cells in healthy people across ages. Donors were systemically healthy Caucasian individuals from Russia aged about 6 to 90 years. The authors ran a second PCR of about 6 to 12 cycles using a sample-barcoded 5' primer and a J-beta primer mix. MiXCR, applied by TCRdb to the 5' RACE reads, yields one record per CDR3 protein. The sample contains over 450,000 distinct CDR3 sequences, approximately 25% of which appear only once. This CDR3 is built from 14 residues. V lost 4 bases, J lost 0 bases, and 10 bases lay in between. The germline CDR1 and CDR2 sequences are SGHDT and YYEEEE. This sample was shared with a second study, whose subject was T cells of mothers and their children.

The V call is TRBV5-6, the J call TRBJ1-1, with D hard to call. Sample: blood. The TCR comes from a boy under 18 in good health. The DNA for the CDR3 is TGTGCCAGCAGCGTGCAGGCAATGAACACTGAAGCTTTCTTT. Its protein product is CASSVQAMNTEAFF.